These 18 T cell receptor beta chains were all obtained from the same sample, sequenced in a study of CD8 T cells in ankylosing spondylitis (dated 2017 in TCRdb). Beyond this particular receptor, the publication reports: A TCR beta motif made up of seven or eight highly homologous amino acid variants appeared to be characteristic of blood from ankylosing spondylitis patients.

Which antigens these TCRs recognize remains unknown. The library was made by 5' RACE. Instrument on record: Illumina HiSeq 2500. Using fastp trimming at Q25 and MiXCR clonotype assembly, TCRdb reanalyzed the public sequencing data and kept in-frame beta chains. Identical CDR3 proteins give one entry, which carries the most common genes and DNA. For this sample the table gives more than 500,000 distinct CDR3 sequences, of which under 5.5% were detected only once. Of the sample, around 3.4% is held by the ten largest clones. Input material: blood, either unsorted or a sorted T cell fraction (not recorded which). The receptors originated from a male donor with ankylosing spondylitis.

This clonotype was observed many times. The J gene is TRBJ1-2, the V gene TRBV7-2; D is undetermined. The CDR3 covers 12 residues. Germline CDR1 and CDR2: SGHTA and FQGNSA. Between the trimmed V and J ends, which lost 5 bases and 3 bases, there was a span of 7 bases. The CDR3 reads CASSETHYGYTF. CDR3 coding DNA: TGTGCCAGCAGCGAGACACACTATGGCTACACCTTC.

This clonotype came up many times. The chain uses TRBV6-5 and TRBJ2-7; TRBD2 might be the D (5 bases). CDR1 and CDR2 (germline): MNHEY, SVGAGI. This CDR3 is 14 amino acids long. Between the trimmed V and J ends, which lost 3 bases and 3 bases, there was a span of 12 bases. The CDR3 DNA sequence: TGTGCCAGCAGTTATCGTTCGGGGATCTACGAGCAGTACTTC. Amino acids: CASSYRSGIYEQYF.

In this sample, this clonotype turned up a few times. The J gene is TRBJ2-1, the V gene TRBV11-2; D remains ambiguous. Germline assignment: CDR1 SGHAT and CDR2 FQNNGV. The CDR3 has 15 residues. Trimming took 1 base from V and 6 from J, leaving 13 bases between them. The CDR3 is CASSLGVKGLNEQFF. In DNA form, the CDR3 reads TGTGCCAGCAGCTTAGGCGTTAAGGGCCTCAATGAGCAGTTCTTC.

The chain joins TRBV6-5 to TRBJ2-7; TRBD1 is a possible D gene (5 bases). Looked up from germline, CDR1 is MNHEY and CDR2 is SVGAGI. CDR3 length: 14 amino acids. Trimming took off 5 bases at V and 3 bases at J, with 14 bases between the two ends. The CDR3 protein is CASSTSQGIYEQYF. The CDR3 nucleotides are TGTGCCAGCAGTACTTCTCAGGGAATCTACGAGCAGTACTTC.

Regarding this clonotype: A much larger clone differs by one base, so this may be a read error. The chain links TRBV7-2 to TRBJ1-4, with TRBD1 as a possible D gene (6 bases). V dropped 2 bases and J dropped 2 bases, with 9 bases sitting between them. Per the germline V gene, CDR1 is SGHTA and CDR2 is FQGNSA. This CDR3 has 15 residues. Written as DNA, the CDR3 is TGTGCCAGCAGCTTACAGGGGTATACTAATGAAAAACTGTTTTTT. Protein product: CASSLQGYTNEKLFF. The variable domain in full, with the rest retrieved from reference TRBV7-2 and TRBJ1-4, is GAGVSQSPSNKVTEKGKDVELRCDPISGHTALYWYRQSLGQGLEFLIYFQGNSAPDKSGLPSDRFSAERTGGSVSTLTIQRTQQEDSAVYLCASSLQGYTNEKLFFGSGTQLSVL.

This clonotype was recorded many times. One end of the junction does not line up with germline, which may come from a read error. The chain is built from TRBV5-1 and TRBJ2-5; 8 nucleotides agree with TRBD1. This CDR3 region has 14 residues. CDR1 and CDR2 from the germline V gene are SGHRS and YFSETQ. This CDR3 is CASSLGQGGETQYF. The CDR3 DNA follows: TGTGCCAGCAGCCTAGGACAGGGAGGAGAGACCCAGTACTTC.

This clonotype was recorded at least ten times. The chain is built from TRBV20-1 and TRBJ2-7; 9 bases are shared with TRBD1. There are 13 residues in the CDR3. Germline values: CDR1 DFQATT, CDR2 SNEGSKA (reference sequence). V was pared by 6 bases and J by 6 bases, with 9 bases of the junction left unmatched. The chain's CDR3 is CSAPGTGIIEQYF. The CDR3 nucleotides are TGCAGTGCCCCCGGGACAGGGATAATCGAGCAGTACTTC.

This clonotype appeared many times. V and J are TRBV29-1 and TRBJ2-2; D not resolved. The CDR3 is 12 amino acids. Between the trimmed V and J ends, which lost 6 bases and 1 base, there was a span of 6 bases. The germline CDR1 and CDR2 sequences are SQVTM and ANQGSEA. This CDR3 is CSVTLNTGELFF. The CDR3 region has the DNA TGCAGCGTAACATTGAACACCGGGGAGCTGTTTTTT.

Only a few counts were recorded for this clonotype. V and J are TRBV7-2 and TRBJ2-7, with TRBD1 matching 8 bases. The CDR3 runs 13 residues. The germline CDR1 and CDR2 sequences are SGHTA and FQGNSA. Trimming cost V 4 bases and J 10 bases; bases outside gene matches: 9. Here the CDR3 DNA reads TGTGCCAGCAGCTACAACTGGGGACAGGAACAGTACTTC. It yields the protein CASSYNWGQEQYF.

In this sample, this clonotype turned up many times. The chain combines TRBV7-2 with TRBJ2-7, with 7 bases identical to TRBD1. The CDR3 has 14 residues. Germline V lookup: CDR1 SGHTA, CDR2 FQGNSA. With 6 bases clipped from V and 3 bases from J, the junction kept 8 bases outside the gene matches. In nucleotides, the CDR3 is TGTGCCAGCAGTCTTAGTGCAGGGGGCTACGAGCAGTACTTC. Its protein is CASSLSAGGYEQYF.

This clonotype has a count of ten or more. The J gene is TRBJ2-7, the V gene TRBV27, with a possible D match to TRBD1 (5 bases). Germline values: CDR1 MNHEY, CDR2 SMNVEV (reference sequence). The CDR3 is 12 amino acids. Trimming cost V 5 bases and J 4 bases, with 9 bases left between them. CDR3: CASSVRGYEQYF. As DNA, the CDR3 is TGTGCCAGCAGTGTTAGGGGTTACGAGCAGTACTTC.

This clonotype was recorded many times. The chain links TRBV29-1 to TRBJ2-1; 11 bases agree with TRBD2. This CDR3 has 14 residues. V dropped 7 bases and J dropped 5; count of bases not matched to a gene: 7. Germline lookup yields CDR1 SQVTM and CDR2 ANQGSEA. The DNA for the CDR3 is TGCAGCGCCTGGACTAGCGGGCGACACAATGAGCAGTTCTTC. The encoded protein is CSAWTSGRHNEQFF.

This clonotype was observed a few times. The gene calls are TRBV6-1 and TRBJ2-1; D might be TRBD1 or TRBD2, each matching 7 bases. Germline CDR1 MNHNS, CDR2 SASEGT. The CDR3 has 15 residues. V was shortened by 5 bases and J by 6 bases, with 17 bases between the two germline ends. This CDR3 is CASSRSGTVGNEQFF. For the CDR3, the DNA is TGTGCCAGCAGTCGAAGCGGGACAGTAGGCAATGAGCAGTTCTTC.

The table lists this clonotype with many counts. The chain is built from TRBV12-5 and TRBJ2-3, with D perhaps TRBD1 (5 bases). The CDR3 length is 17 residues. Germline lookup yields CDR1 LGHNT and CDR2 FRNRAP. V gave up 5 bases and J gave up 1 base, with 19 bases separating them. The CDR3 reads CASGPTAKDTGTDTQYF. CDR3 in DNA: TGTGCTAGTGGTCCGACCGCGAAGGACACTGGCACAGATACGCAGTATTTT.

This clonotype was detected only a few times. One junction end does not reproduce the germline sequence, and a read error may be involved. The chain employs TRBV7-7 and TRBJ2-1, with a weak D call TRBD2 (5 bases). Germline V gene lookup returns CDR1 SSHAT and CDR2 FNYEAQ (reference sequence). The CDR3 contains 13 residues. The CDR3 bases are TGTGCTAGCAGCAAGGACTGGCCGGGTGAGCAGTTCTTC. It specifies CASSKDWPGEQFF.

The sample holds many counts of this clonotype. The chain combines TRBV20-1 with TRBJ2-2; D gene unclear. The CDR3 contains 11 residues. Trimming removed 6 bases from V and 2 bases from J, with 4 bases in between. Germline V CDR1 and CDR2: DFQATT, SNEGSKA (reference sequence). The CDR3 is CSAANTGELFF. The CDR3 DNA is TGCAGTGCCGCAAACACCGGGGAGCTGTTTTTT.

This chain uses TRBV6-2 or TRBV6-3 with TRBJ2-7, with 8 bases aligning to TRBD2. After removal of 6 bases from V and 6 bases from J, the junction contained 10 bases not matched to a gene. Germline lookup yields CDR1 MNHEY and CDR2 SVGEGT. This CDR3 spans 14 amino acids. CDR3 region: CASRSAGVGGEQYF. The CDR3 region has the DNA TGTGCCAGCAGGTCAGCGGGAGTCGGCGGCGAGCAGTACTTC.

This clonotype was recorded a few times. The rearrangement joins TRBV28 to TRBJ1-2, with 7 bases aligning to TRBD1. The V and J ends lost 2 bases and 8 bases, in that order; junction bases with no gene match: 5. The germline gives CDR1 MDHEN, CDR2 SYDVKM. The CDR3 covers 13 residues. DNA of the CDR3: TGTGCCAGCAGTTTACGCAGGGGGGGAGGCTACACCTTC. Its protein product is CASSLRRGGGYTF.